A selection of T cell receptor beta chains follows, all from one sample in a study of blood T cell repertoires in COVID-19. The table came from immunoSEQ multiplex PCR; TCRdb's copy has only in-frame clones and leaves some out. The table has a few hundred thousand clones, approximately 86% seen once. Sequenced sample: peripheral blood. Receptor source: a woman younger than 35 with acute or convalescent COVID-19. Both conserved end residues are part of each CDR3. The order of the fields is V gene, clone size, J gene, CDR3 length, D gene, CDR3 DNA, CDR3 protein. A D gene is named only where the DNA matches it firmly. Clone size, where shown, is once, few, many, or a class for clones that have expanded.

TRBV6-2/TRBV6-3,few,TRBJ2-7,16,TRBD1,TGTGCCAGCAGCCCTACTAAACAGGGGAACCCCTACGAGCAGTACTTC,CASSPTKQGNPYEQYF
TRBV5-4,-,TRBJ1-2,15,-,TGTGCCAGCAGCTTGGGGAACAGCTGGATGAATGGCTACACCTTC,CASSLGNSWMNGYTF
TRBV7-3,-,TRBJ2-2,16,TRBD2,TGTGCCAGCAGCTTAAGGGGCGGGAGCAACACCGGGGAGCTGTTTTTT,CASSLRGGSNTGELFF
TRBV18,-,TRBJ2-2,15,TRBD1,TGTGCCAGCTCACCAGCAGGGGGCGGCACCGGGGAGCTGTTTTTT,CASSPAGGGTGELFF
TRBV7-9,-,TRBJ2-7,16,TRBD2,TGTGCCAGCAGCTCTAACGGACTAGCGGTCTTCTACGAGCAGTACTTC,CASSSNGLAVFYEQYF
TRBV7-9,-,TRBJ1-2,14,-,TGTGCCAGCAGCGCAGAGGGCAGGCCCTATGGCTACACCTTC,CASSAEGRPYGYTF
TRBV19,-,TRBJ2-6,13,-,TGTGCCAGTACCCAATCTGGGGCCAACGTCCTGACTTTC,CASTQSGANVLTF
TRBV5-1,-,TRBJ2-1,16,TRBD2,TGCGCCAGCAGCCGGGATCTAGCGGGAGTCTACAATGAGCAGTTCTTC,CASSRDLAGVYNEQFF
TRBV3-1/TRBV3-2,once,TRBJ2-1,13,-,TGTGCCAGCAGCCAAAGCCTTACCAATGAGCAGTTCTTC,CASSQSLTNEQFF
TRBV29-1,-,TRBJ2-7,13,-,TGCAGCGTTGCCCGAACAGGGTACCACGAGCAGTACTTC,CSVARTGYHEQYF
TRBV28,-,TRBJ2-1,14,-,TGTGCCAGCACCTATGCCGTTGTCTACAATGAGCAGTTCTTC,CASTYAVVYNEQFF
TRBV3-1/TRBV3-2,-,TRBJ2-7,14,TRBD2,TGTGCCAGCAGCCAGGGGACTAGCTCCTACGAGCAGTACTTC,CASSQGTSSYEQYF
TRBV3-1/TRBV3-2,-,TRBJ2-1,15,-,TGTGCCAGCAGCGGGTGGAGTGGGGGGGCGGATGAGCAGTTCTTC,CASSGWSGGADEQFF
TRBV12-3/TRBV12-4,-,TRBJ2-3,13,TRBD1,TGTGCCTGGGGACAGGGGACCGAAGATACGCAGTATTTT,CAWGQGTEDTQYF
TRBV7-9,-,TRBJ2-2,17,TRBD1,TGTGCCAGCAGCGCGCGAATCCAGGGGGCGGGCACCGGGGAGCTGTTTTTT,CASSARIQGAGTGELFF
TRBV14,-,TRBJ2-5,16,-,TGTGCCAGCAGCCAAGAGGCAGGGCGACTTCGGGAGACCCAGTACTTC,CASSQEAGRLRETQYF
TRBV9,-,TRBJ2-7,14,-,TGTGCCAGCAGCGTATGGCCCAGTTCCTACGAGCAGTACTTC,CASSVWPSSYEQYF
TRBV30,-,TRBJ1-5,13,-,TGTGCCTGGGCGATGGGCCACAATCAGCCCCAGCATTTT,CAWAMGHNQPQHF
TRBV7-6,-,TRBJ2-5,19,TRBD2,TGTGCCAGCAGCTTATACGGACTAGCGGGAGTCATTTTGGGAGAGACCCAGTACTTC,CASSLYGLAGVILGETQYF
TRBV29-1,-,TRBJ1-2,13,TRBD1,TGCAGCGCCTTCCGGGACAGACGCTCTGGCTACACCTTC,CSAFRDRRSGYTF
TRBV24-1,-,TRBJ2-7,13,-,TGTGCCACCAGTGAGGGCGTAGCCTACGAGCAGTACTTC,CATSEGVAYEQYF
TRBV4-3,-,TRBJ2-7,17,TRBD2,TGCGCCAGCAGCCAAGAGTCCCGGCGGGAGGTCCGACACGAGCAGTACTTC,CASSQESRREVRHEQYF
TRBV15,-,TRBJ1-3,15,-,TGTGCCACCAGCAGAGTCAGGGGATCTGGAAACACCATATATTTT,CATSRVRGSGNTIYF
TRBV11-3,few,TRBJ1-1,14,TRBD1,TGTGCCAGCAGCGCGGACAGGGGGCGAACTGAAGCTTTCTTT,CASSADRGRTEAFF
TRBV20-1,-,TRBJ2-2,15,TRBD2,TGCAGTGCTAGTAGGACTAGCGGAGTCACCGGGGAGCTGTTTTTT,CSASRTSGVTGELFF
TRBV7-8,-,TRBJ1-3,14,-,TGTGCCAGCAGCGCCAGTCCCGCGGGGAACACCATATATTTT,CASSASPAGNTIYF
TRBV7-2,-,TRBJ1-6,16,-,TGTGCCAGCAGCGCGGTAGGGGGGGCAGTGAATTCACCCCTCCACTTT,CASSAVGGAVNSPLHF
TRBV7-8,-,TRBJ1-4,16,-,TGTGCCAGCAGCCAAATCTCGGGACTCACTAATGAAAAACTGTTTTTT,CASSQISGLTNEKLFF
TRBV4-1,-,TRBJ1-5,15,-,TGCGCCAGCAGCCAGAACAGGGACGGCAATCAGCCCCAGCATTTT,CASSQNRDGNQPQHF
TRBV10-3,-,TRBJ2-3,13,-,TGTGCCATACAGCTAAGAAGCACAGATACGCAGTATTTT,CAIQLRSTDTQYF
TRBV4-3,-,TRBJ2-2,15,TRBD2,TGCGCCAGCAGCCCAGCGGGAGGGCCCGCCGGGGAGCTGTTTTTT,CASSPAGGPAGELFF
TRBV5-6,-,TRBJ1-6,15,-,TGTGCCAGCAGCTTGGTTCCGGGCTATAATTCACCCCTCCACTTT,CASSLVPGYNSPLHF